The clone carrying this T cell receptor beta chain was seen more than once but under ten times. The sample comes from a study of metastatic and nonmetastatic thyroid tumors. Original processing methods: Across clinicopathological groups, CDR3 differences served as the basis for building a distant-metastasis classifier for papillary thyroid cancer. TCRdb reassembled clones from the PCR reads with MiXCR. In this record, the V and J calls reflect TCRdb's handling and not the investigators' own analysis. The profile covers roughly 34,000 clones, with 35% appearing a single time and roughly 23% taken by the ten largest. All patients were untreated before thyroid surgery. This CDR3 has 15 amino acids. Germline values: CDR1 LNHDA, CDR2 SQIVND (reference sequence). V lost 0 bases, J lost 8 bases, and 11 bases lay in between.

This TCR came from a female donor with papillary thyroid cancer or a benign thyroid nodule (not recorded which). Some clones in this sample may be carry-over from other donors' samples. The specimen was tumor tissue. The chain joins TRBV19 to TRBJ2-6, with D possibly called TRBD1 or TRBD2 (5 bases each). This chain's CDR3 is CASSIDGTGTNVLTF. The DNA of the CDR3 is TGTGCCAGTAGTATAGACGGGACCGGGACCAACGTCCTGACTTTC.